A selection of T cell receptor beta chains follows, all from one sample in a study of patients and donors after allogeneic stem cell transplantation. TCRdb itself ran the RT-PCR reads through MiXCR, one entry per CDR3 protein. This sample has about 200,000 distinct CDR3 sequences, with around two fifths found just once. Specimen: blood, either unsorted or a sorted T cell fraction (not recorded which). These receptor sequences come from a human donor who was either an allogeneic HSCT recipient or a stem cell or donor lymphocyte infusion donor (not recorded which). It is not recorded whose cells these are; they may come from a transplant donor. Each CDR3 is given with its conserved first and last residue. D genes are given only for firm matches. Clone size appears in some rows only: once, few, many, or a class for an expanded clone.

CDR3aa: CASSPRAPLRSDSPLHF
CDR3nt: TGTGCCAGCAGTCCCAGGGCCCCGCTACGCTCCGATTCACCCCTCCACTTT
v_gene: TRBV6-2/TRBV6-3
abundance: NA
j_gene: TRBJ1-6
d_gene: NA

CDR3aa: CASSLMVGGEQFF
CDR3nt: TGTGCCAGCAGCCTTATGGTCGGAGGTGAGCAGTTCTTC
v_gene: TRBV27
abundance: few
j_gene: TRBJ2-1
d_gene: NA

CDR3aa: CAISGYDRGRDTQYF
CDR3nt: TGTGCCATCAGTGGATACGACAGGGGCCGGGATACGCAGTATTTT
v_gene: TRBV10-3
abundance: NA
j_gene: TRBJ2-3
d_gene: TRBD1

CDR3aa: CASSSRDRRYTEAFF
CDR3nt: TGTGCCAGCAGCTCCCGGGACAGGCGATACACTGAAGCTTTCTTT
v_gene: TRBV7-8
abundance: NA
j_gene: TRBJ1-1
d_gene: TRBD1

CDR3aa: CASSQELGDTQYF
CDR3nt: TGCGCCAGCAGCCAAGAGCTCGGGGATACGCAGTATTTT
v_gene: TRBV4-1
abundance: NA
j_gene: TRBJ2-3
d_gene: NA

CDR3aa: CSASRGQVTEAFF
CDR3nt: TGCAGTGCTAGTAGGGGCCAGGTCACTGAAGCTTTCTTT
v_gene: TRBV20-1
abundance: few
j_gene: TRBJ1-1
d_gene: NA

CDR3aa: CASSYESNTEAFF
CDR3nt: TGTGCCAGCAGTTACGAGTCAAACACTGAAGCTTTCTTT
v_gene: TRBV6-6
abundance: few
j_gene: TRBJ1-1
d_gene: NA

CDR3aa: CASSTPKANTEAFF
CDR3nt: TGTGCCAGCAGCACCCCAAAAGCGAACACTGAAGCTTTCTTT
v_gene: TRBV7-2
abundance: NA
j_gene: TRBJ1-1
d_gene: NA

CDR3aa: CATLEKGVWGSAEAFF
CDR3nt: TGTGCCACACTGGAAAAGGGGGTGTGGGGAAGTGCTGAAGCTTTCTTT
v_gene: TRBV9
abundance: NA
j_gene: TRBJ1-1
d_gene: NA

CDR3aa: CASSSPGQGNTEAFF
CDR3nt: TGTGCCAGCAGCTCCCCGGGACAGGGGAACACTGAAGCTTTCTTT
v_gene: TRBV7-2
abundance: NA
j_gene: TRBJ1-1
d_gene: TRBD1

CDR3aa: CASTRRAAPLISTDTQYF
CDR3nt: TGTGCCAGCACTCGACGGGCAGCACCCTTGATAAGCACAGATACGCAGTATTTT
v_gene: TRBV12-3/TRBV12-4
abundance: NA
j_gene: TRBJ2-3
d_gene: NA

CDR3aa: CASSQGITTRPSYNEQFF
CDR3nt: TGTGCCAGCAGCCAAGGGATAACCACTAGACCCTCCTACAATGAGCAGTTCTTC
v_gene: TRBV4-2
abundance: NA
j_gene: TRBJ2-1
d_gene: NA

CDR3aa: CSVEGTEAFF
CDR3nt: TGCAGCGTTGAGGGCACTGAAGCTTTCTTT
v_gene: TRBV29-1
abundance: few
j_gene: TRBJ1-1
d_gene: NA

CDR3aa: CASSSAGAGNQPQHF
CDR3nt: TGTGCCAGCAGTTCCGCCGGTGCTGGCAATCAGCCCCAGCATTTT
v_gene: TRBV6-5
abundance: few
j_gene: TRBJ1-5
d_gene: NA

CDR3aa: CSASPQNTEALF
CDR3nt: TGCAGTGCTAGTCCCCAGAACACTGAAGCTTTATTT
v_gene: TRBV20-1
abundance: NA
j_gene: TRBJ1-1
d_gene: NA

CDR3aa: CASSLGPEGGEQYF
CDR3nt: TGTGCCAGCAGTTTAGGACCTGAGGGAGGCGAGCAGTACTTC
v_gene: TRBV27
abundance: NA
j_gene: TRBJ2-7
d_gene: NA

CDR3aa: CASSLVVGTVRQETQYF
CDR3nt: TGTGCCAGCAGCTTAGTCGTCGGGACAGTTAGACAAGAGACCCAGTACTTC
v_gene: TRBV7-9
abundance: NA
j_gene: TRBJ2-5
d_gene: TRBD1

CDR3aa: CASSYRLAGDTGELFF
CDR3nt: TGTGCCAGCAGCTACCGGTTGGCAGGGGACACCGGGGAGCTGTTTTTT
v_gene: TRBV7-9
abundance: few
j_gene: TRBJ2-2
d_gene: NA

CDR3aa: CASSFSGGPLSEQFF
CDR3nt: TGTGCCAGCAGCTTTTCGGGAGGGCCATTGTCGGAGCAGTTCTTC
v_gene: TRBV11-1
abundance: few
j_gene: TRBJ2-1
d_gene: TRBD2

CDR3aa: CASSEVRGTEAFF
CDR3nt: TGTGCCAGCAGTGAAGTGAGGGGGACTGAAGCTTTCTTT
v_gene: TRBV2
abundance: NA
j_gene: TRBJ1-1
d_gene: NA

CDR3aa: CASSLGAASETQYF
CDR3nt: TGTGCCAGCAGCTTAGGTGCAGCTTCAGAGACCCAGTACTTC
v_gene: TRBV13
abundance: NA
j_gene: TRBJ2-5
d_gene: NA

CDR3aa: CASRSIGGVIDTQYF
CDR3nt: TGTGCCAGCCGATCCATAGGGGGAGTGATAGATACGCAGTATTTT
v_gene: TRBV6-2/TRBV6-3
abundance: NA
j_gene: TRBJ2-3
d_gene: NA

CDR3aa: CASSDRSLTDTQYF
CDR3nt: TGTGCCAGCAGTGATCGGAGCCTCACAGATACGCAGTATTTT
v_gene: TRBV2
abundance: NA
j_gene: TRBJ2-3
d_gene: NA

CDR3aa: CASSKTLQGLNPNYGYTF
CDR3nt: TGTGCCAGCAGCAAAACCTTACAGGGGCTCAACCCTAACTATGGCTACACCTTC
v_gene: TRBV21-1
abundance: few
j_gene: TRBJ1-2
d_gene: NA

CDR3aa: CASSHRDWGVGELFF
CDR3nt: TGCGCCAGCAGCCACCGGGACTGGGGCGTCGGGGAACTGTTTTTT
v_gene: TRBV5-1
abundance: few
j_gene: TRBJ1-4
d_gene: NA

CDR3aa: CSAEEATGELFF
CDR3nt: TGCAGCGCCGAAGAGGCCACCGGGGAGCTGTTTTTT
v_gene: TRBV29-1
abundance: few
j_gene: TRBJ2-2
d_gene: NA

CDR3aa: CASSRQDLAGGIYNEQFF
CDR3nt: TGTGCCAGCAGTAGACAGGATTTAGCGGGAGGGATATACAATGAGCAGTTCTTC
v_gene: TRBV2
abundance: NA
j_gene: TRBJ2-1
d_gene: TRBD2

CDR3aa: CASGEPGTSGYTF
CDR3nt: TGTGCCAGCGGTGAACCCGGGACATCCGGCTACACCTTC
v_gene: TRBV6-5
abundance: NA
j_gene: TRBJ1-2
d_gene: NA

CDR3aa: CSVIDLDGRGKLFF
CDR3nt: TGCAGCGTCATCGACTTAGATGGGCGTGGAAAACTGTTTTTT
v_gene: TRBV29-1
abundance: NA
j_gene: TRBJ1-4
d_gene: NA

CDR3aa: CASSGRRDTQYF
CDR3nt: TGTGCCAGCAGTGGCCGTAGGGATACGCAGTATTTT
v_gene: TRBV25-1
abundance: NA
j_gene: TRBJ2-3
d_gene: NA

CDR3aa: CASSQGGGGIYGYTF
CDR3nt: TGTGCCAGCAGCCAAGGAGGGGGCGGAATCTATGGCTACACCTTC
v_gene: TRBV3-1
abundance: few
j_gene: TRBJ1-2
d_gene: TRBD1

CDR3aa: CASSYSPGLNTEAFF
CDR3nt: TGTGCCAGCAGTTACTCGCCCGGGTTGAACACTGAAGCTTTCTTT
v_gene: TRBV6-5
abundance: few
j_gene: TRBJ1-1
d_gene: NA

CDR3aa: CASSVGGLAVWTGELFF
CDR3nt: TGTGCCAGCAGCGTAGGAGGACTAGCGGTCTGGACCGGGGAGCTGTTTTTT
v_gene: TRBV9
abundance: NA
j_gene: TRBJ2-2
d_gene: TRBD2

CDR3aa: CASSYRRTQAFF
CDR3nt: TGTGCCAGCAGTTACCGGCGGACGCAAGCTTTCTTT
v_gene: TRBV6-6
abundance: few
j_gene: TRBJ1-1
d_gene: NA

CDR3aa: CASSFTWTDSYTF
CDR3nt: TGTGCCAGCAGCTTTACCTGGACAGATTCCTACACCTTC
v_gene: TRBV7-9
abundance: NA
j_gene: TRBJ1-2
d_gene: NA

CDR3aa: CASSEQGVNTEAFF
CDR3nt: TGTGCCAGCAGTGAACAAGGAGTCAACACTGAAGCTTTCTTT
v_gene: TRBV3-1
abundance: NA
j_gene: TRBJ1-1
d_gene: NA

CDR3aa: CASSYRGYSNQPQHF
CDR3nt: TGTGCCAGCAGTTACAGGGGGTATAGCAATCAGCCCCAGCATTTT
v_gene: TRBV6-2/TRBV6-3
abundance: many
j_gene: TRBJ1-5
d_gene: NA